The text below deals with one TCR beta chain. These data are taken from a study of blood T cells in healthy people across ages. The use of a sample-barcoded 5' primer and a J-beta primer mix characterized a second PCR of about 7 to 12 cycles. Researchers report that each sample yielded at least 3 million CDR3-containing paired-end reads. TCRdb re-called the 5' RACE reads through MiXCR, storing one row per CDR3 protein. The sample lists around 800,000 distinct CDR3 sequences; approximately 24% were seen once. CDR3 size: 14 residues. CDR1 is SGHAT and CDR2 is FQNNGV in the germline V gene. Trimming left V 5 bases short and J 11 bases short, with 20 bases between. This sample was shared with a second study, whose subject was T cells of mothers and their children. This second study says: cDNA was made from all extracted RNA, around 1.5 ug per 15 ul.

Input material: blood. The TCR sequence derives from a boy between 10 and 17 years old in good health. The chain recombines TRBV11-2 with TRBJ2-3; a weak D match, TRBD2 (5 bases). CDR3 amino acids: CASSEDGFRGMQYF. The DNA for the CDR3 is TGTGCCAGCAGCGAAGATGGGTTCCGGGGTATGCAGTATTTT.